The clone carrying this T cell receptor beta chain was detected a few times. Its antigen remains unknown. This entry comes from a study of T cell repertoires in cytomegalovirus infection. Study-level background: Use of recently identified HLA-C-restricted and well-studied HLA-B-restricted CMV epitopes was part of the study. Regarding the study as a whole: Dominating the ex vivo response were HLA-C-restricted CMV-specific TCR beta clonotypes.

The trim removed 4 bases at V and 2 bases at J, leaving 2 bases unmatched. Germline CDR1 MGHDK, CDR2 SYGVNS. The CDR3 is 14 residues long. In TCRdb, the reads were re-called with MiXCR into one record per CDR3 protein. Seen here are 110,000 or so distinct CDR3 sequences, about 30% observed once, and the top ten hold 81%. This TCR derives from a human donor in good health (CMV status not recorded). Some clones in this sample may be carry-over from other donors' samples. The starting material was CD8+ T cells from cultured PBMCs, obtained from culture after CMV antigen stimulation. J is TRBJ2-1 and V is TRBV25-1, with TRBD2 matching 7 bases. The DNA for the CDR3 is TGTGCCAGCAGTGGCGGGGGTACCTACAATGAGCAGTTCTTC. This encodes CASSGGGTYNEQFF.